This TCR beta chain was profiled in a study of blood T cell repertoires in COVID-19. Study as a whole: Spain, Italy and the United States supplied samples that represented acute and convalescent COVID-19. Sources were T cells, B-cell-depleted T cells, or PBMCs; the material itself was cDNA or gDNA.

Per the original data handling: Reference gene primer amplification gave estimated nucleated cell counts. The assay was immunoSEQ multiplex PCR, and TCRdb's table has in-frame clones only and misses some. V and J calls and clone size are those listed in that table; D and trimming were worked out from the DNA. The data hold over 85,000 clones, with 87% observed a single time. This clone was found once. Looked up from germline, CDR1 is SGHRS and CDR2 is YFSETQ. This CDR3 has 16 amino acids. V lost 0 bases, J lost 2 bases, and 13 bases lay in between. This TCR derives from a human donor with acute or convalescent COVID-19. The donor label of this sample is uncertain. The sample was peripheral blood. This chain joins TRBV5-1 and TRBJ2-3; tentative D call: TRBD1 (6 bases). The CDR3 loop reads CASSLAPGHNTDTQYF. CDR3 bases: TGCGCCAGCAGCTTGGCCCCGGGACACAACACAGATACGCAGTATTTT.